The clone carrying this T cell receptor (beta chain) was seen only a few times. Each CDR3 protein is one row after TCRdb ran MiXCR on the 5' RACE reads. The sample comprises around 9,100 distinct CDR3 sequences, roughly 60% of which are singletons, and approximately 6.2% rests with the top ten. The CDR3 spans 15 residues. The germline V gene encodes CDR1 LGHNA and CDR2 YSLEER. V gave up 0 bases and J gave up 4 bases, with 10 bases separating them. This TCR was sampled from a female donor with breast cancer. The J gene is TRBJ2-1, the V gene TRBV4-3; D ambiguous. The sequencing sample was made of tumor-infiltrating memory CD4+ T cells sorted from the breast tumor. Subset defined: memory CD4+ T cells, CD4+CD45RO+CD25-. CDR3 nucleotide sequence: TGCGCCAGCAGCCAAGACGCCGATCGGTACAATGAGCAGTTCTTC. This sequence encodes CASSQDADRYNEQFF.